Described below is a single TCR beta chain sequence and its context. Its antigen remains unidentified. The germline CDR1 and CDR2 sequences are DFQATT and SNEGSKA (reference sequence). Trimming cost V 5 bases and J 4 bases; bases outside gene matches: 3. The CDR3 is made up of 13 amino acids. TCR beta VDJ and CDR3 profiles were obtained from a genomic DNA template. TCRdb re-derived calls from the reads in MiXCR, one entry per CDR3 protein. The data hold hundreds of thousands of distinct CDR3 sequences, with roughly three fifths observed a single time. The data originate from a study of CD8+CD57+ T cells in acquired aplastic anemia. Study-wide context: Mean yield of DNA from sorted CD4+ and CD8+ cells was approximately 3 ug. General study findings and limits: Statistical testing detected no significant gap in CD8+ Simpson's diversity between patients and controls.

This TCR derives from a human donor with severe aplastic anemia or a healthy control (not recorded which). The rearrangement links TRBV20-1 to TRBJ1-5; 9 bases agree with TRBD1. Sequenced sample: sorted CD4+, CD8+, or CD8+CD57+ T cells (not recorded which) from PBMCs. The CDR3 nucleotides are TGCAGTGCTCCTGGACAGGGGAATCAGCCCCAGCATTTT. It yields the protein CSAPGQGNQPQHF.